The 3 T cell receptor beta chains below were found in one sample sequenced in a study of blood T cells in healthy people across ages. Combining a sample-barcoded 5' primer with a J-beta primer mix, a second PCR ran for roughly 6 to 12 cycles. TCRdb analysed the 5' RACE reads with MiXCR anew, one entry per CDR3 protein. Counted here are 850,000 to 1,300,000 distinct CDR3 sequences, 45% occurring once; the ten biggest clones make up under 20%. The specimen was blood. The source is a woman aged 60-70 years in good health.

The chain employs TRBV20-1 and TRBJ1-5; possibly TRBD1 for D (5 bases). The length of the CDR3 is 14 residues. V was trimmed by 3 bases and J by 4 bases, leaving 13 bases between them. The germline gives CDR1 DFQATT, CDR2 SNEGSKA (reference sequence). The CDR3 region has the DNA TGCAGTGCTAGTGTAACCGGGACTAATCAGCCCCAGCATTTT. Its protein is CSASVTGTNQPQHF.

The chain carries TRBV9 and TRBJ2-1; tentative D call: TRBD2 (5 bases). The end of the DNA fits TRBJ2-7 better, so the J call may be wrong. Germline CDR1 reads SGDLS; CDR2 reads YYNGEE. The CDR3 is 17 residues long. CDR3: CASSVDPSSKPYNEQYF. The DNA of the CDR3 is TGTGCCAGCAGCGTAGATCCTAGCTCGAAACCCTACAATGAGCAGTACTTC.

The V call is TRBV20-1, the J call TRBJ2-7; D is undetermined. V lost 1 base and J lost 6, with 10 bases in between. This CDR3 has 12 amino acids. Germline V gives CDR1 DFQATT, CDR2 SNEGSKA (reference sequence). CDR3 bases: TGCAGTGCTAGAGGAGTAGCTGTCGAGCAGTACTTC. Protein: CSARGVAVEQYF.